These T cell receptor beta chains were read from a single sample in a study of CD8 T cells in Susac syndrome. TCRdb reprocessed the immunoSEQ multiplex PCR reads with MiXCR, giving one entry per CDR3 protein. The data hold about 66,000 distinct CDR3 sequences, with roughly 94% observed a single time. The sample was CD8+ T cells from PBMCs. The receptors stem from a human donor with multiple sclerosis. Each CDR3 is given with its conserved first and last residue. The D gene is left open where the match is weak. Only part of the rows carry a size: once, few, many, or a class if the clone is expanded.

.,TRBV29-1,.,TRBJ2-1,TGCAGCGTTGAAGGTCAGGGACTCTACAATGAGCAGTTCTTC,CSVEGQGLYNEQFF
.,TRBV7-9,.,TRBJ2-3,TGTGCCAGCAGCTTTGGGGGAGAGGGGGTTGCAGATACGCAGTATTTT,CASSFGGEGVADTQYF
.,TRBV12-3/TRBV12-4,.,TRBJ2-1,TGTGCCAGCAGTTTATGGGGTGAGCAGTTCTTC,CASSLWGEQFF
TRBD1,TRBV19,.,TRBJ2-6,TGTGCCAGTAGTATTTACGGGACAGCCAGCTCTGGGGCCAACGTCCTGACTTTC,CASSIYGTASSGANVLTF
.,TRBV2,once,TRBJ2-1,TGTGCCAGCAGTGAAGAGGGGTACAATGAGCAGTTCTTC,CASSEEGYNEQFF
.,TRBV12-3/TRBV12-4,few,TRBJ2-1,TGTGCCAGCAGTGGAAATGAGCAGTTCTTC,CASSGNEQFF
.,TRBV12-3/TRBV12-4,.,TRBJ2-3,TGTGCCAGCAGCCGGAGTCCTGGGACCTGGGACGCGCAGTATTTT,CASSRSPGTWDAQYF
.,TRBV7-9,.,TRBJ1-1,TGTGCCAGCAGGGGCTTGAACACTGAAGCTTTCTTT,CASRGLNTEAFF
TRBD1,TRBV15,once,TRBJ2-7,TGTGCCACCAGCAGAGAAACAGGGGGCGCGGGATACGAGCAGTACTTC,CATSRETGGAGYEQYF
.,TRBV7-9,medium-sized,TRBJ2-5,TGTGCCAGCAGCCCCCGCACGCCCGAGGAGACCCAGTACTTC,CASSPRTPEETQYF
.,TRBV27,.,TRBJ2-2,TGTGCCAGCAGTCTTATTGATGCGAACACCGGGGAGCTGTTTTTT,CASSLIDANTGELFF
.,TRBV2,.,TRBJ1-1,TGTGCCAGCTATCCGCCGATAAACACTGAAGCTTTCTTT,CASYPPINTEAFF
.,TRBV4-1,.,TRBJ2-7,TGCGCCAGCAGCCATTCCGGAGACTCCTACGAGCAGTACTTC,CASSHSGDSYEQYF
.,TRBV18,.,TRBJ1-2,TGTGCCAGCTCACCACCCCAGGTCCTCTATGGCTACACCTTC,CASSPPQVLYGYTF
.,TRBV6-5,.,TRBJ2-2,TGTGCCAGCAGTTACGGGGGGGAGCTGTTTTTT,CASSYGGELFF
TRBD1,TRBV29-1,.,TRBJ2-7,TGCAGCGCCGGGACAGAGACATACGAGCAGTACTTC,CSAGTETYEQYF
.,TRBV7-9,.,TRBJ2-3,TGTGCCAGCAGCTGGAGTCTGACAAGCACAGATACGCAGTATTTT,CASSWSLTSTDTQYF
.,TRBV7-8,once,TRBJ2-7,TGTGCCAGCAGCTTCCCGGACCTCCCTTACGAGCAGTACTTC,CASSFPDLPYEQYF
TRBD2,TRBV2,.,TRBJ2-3,TGTGCCAGCAGGGGGACGGTGGGACTAGCGGGAGCTCTCACAGATACGCAGTATTTT,CASRGTVGLAGALTDTQYF
.,TRBV27,once,TRBJ1-5,TGTGCCAGCAGTTTAGGGGCTCCAAATCAGCCCCAGCATTTT,CASSLGAPNQPQHF
TRBD2,TRBV18,.,TRBJ2-1,TGTGCCAGCTCACCCCGGACTAGCGGGGGCCATGAGCAGTTCTTC,CASSPRTSGGHEQFF
TRBD2,TRBV3-1,.,TRBJ2-4,TGTGCCAGCAGCCAAGTGGCAGCGGGAGCTGACATTCAGTACTTC,CASSQVAAGADIQYF
TRBD2,TRBV27,.,TRBJ2-5,TGTGCCAGCAGCTCTCGGACTAGCGGGGATCAACAAGAGACCCAGTACTTC,CASSSRTSGDQQETQYF
TRBD1,TRBV28,.,TRBJ2-2,TGTGCCAGCACCATGACAGGGTCCGGGGAGCTGTTTTTT,CASTMTGSGELFF
TRBD1,TRBV13,.,TRBJ1-2,TGTGCCAGCAGCAACCCCGGGACAGGGTCAGCCTATGGCTACACCTTC,CASSNPGTGSAYGYTF
.,TRBV27,.,TRBJ2-7,TGTGCCAGCAGTTTAATGGGAAACGAGCAGTACTTC,CASSLMGNEQYF
.,TRBV25-1,.,TRBJ1-2,TGTGCCAGCAGTGAATCAATTATGTTTTCTGATGGCTACACCTTC,CASSESIMFSDGYTF
TRBD1,TRBV7-9,.,TRBJ2-7,TGTGCCAGCAGCATCACTCCGACAGGGGTCTACGAGCAGTACTTC,CASSITPTGVYEQYF
TRBD1,TRBV14,.,TRBJ2-7,TGTGCCAGCAGCCAAGGGTTCCCCGGACAGGAGTTCTACGAGCAGTACTTC,CASSQGFPGQEFYEQYF
.,TRBV20-1,.,TRBJ1-2,TGCAGTGCTAGTGATCAGGCAGGGCGAGGTGGCTACACCTTC,CSASDQAGRGGYTF
TRBD2,TRBV20-1,.,TRBJ2-4,TGCAGTGCTAGGGGGACTAATCAAAACATTCAGTACTTC,CSARGTNQNIQYF
TRBD1,TRBV20-1,.,TRBJ2-7,TGCAGTGCTAGAGCGGGACAGGAAGGCGAGCAGTACTTC,CSARAGQEGEQYF
.,TRBV15,.,TRBJ2-7,TGTGCCACCAGCGGAGGGGGGTGGACGTACGAGCAGTACTTC,CATSGGGWTYEQYF
.,TRBV19,.,TRBJ1-5,TGTGCCAGTAGTATACCCCTGACAGCTAGCAATCAGCCCCAGCATTTT,CASSIPLTASNQPQHF
TRBD1,TRBV12-3/TRBV12-4,.,TRBJ2-4,TGTGCCAGCAGCCCAGGGGGCATGGCAGCCAAAAACATTCAGTACTTC,CASSPGGMAAKNIQYF
.,TRBV7-6,.,TRBJ2-5,TGTGCCAGCAGCTTCCCGTCGAGCGTCCAAGAGACCCAGTACTTC,CASSFPSSVQETQYF